Given below is one TCR beta chain in context. This entry comes from a study of blood T cell repertoires in COVID-19. Study-wide context: COVID-19 samples, acute and convalescent, were from the United States, Italy and Spain. Sample material is recorded as cDNA or gDNA derived from T cells, B-cell-depleted T cells, or PBMCs.

Source study methods: Estimation of nucleated cell counts was performed using reference gene primer amplification. The data were produced by immunoSEQ multiplex PCR, yet TCRdb's version contains in-frame clones alone and is incomplete. The V and J calls and clone size are taken from that table; D and trimming were inferred from the DNA. The sample lists roughly 60,000 clones, about 83% seen once, with 3.5% in the top ten. Germline-derived CDR1 and CDR2 are LGHDT and YNNKEL (reference sequence). V was pared by 4 bases and J by 5 bases, with 10 bases of the junction left unmatched. CDR3 length equals 15 residues.

This receptor was obtained from a woman of 80 years or more with acute or convalescent COVID-19. V gene TRBV3-1 (or the pseudogene TRBV3-2) combines with J gene TRBJ1-2; 7 nucleotides match TRBD1. Sequenced sample: peripheral blood. The CDR3 DNA sequence: TGTGCCAGCAGCCTAGGGACAGCACCGGAGTATGGCTACACCTTC. As protein: CASSLGTAPEYGYTF.